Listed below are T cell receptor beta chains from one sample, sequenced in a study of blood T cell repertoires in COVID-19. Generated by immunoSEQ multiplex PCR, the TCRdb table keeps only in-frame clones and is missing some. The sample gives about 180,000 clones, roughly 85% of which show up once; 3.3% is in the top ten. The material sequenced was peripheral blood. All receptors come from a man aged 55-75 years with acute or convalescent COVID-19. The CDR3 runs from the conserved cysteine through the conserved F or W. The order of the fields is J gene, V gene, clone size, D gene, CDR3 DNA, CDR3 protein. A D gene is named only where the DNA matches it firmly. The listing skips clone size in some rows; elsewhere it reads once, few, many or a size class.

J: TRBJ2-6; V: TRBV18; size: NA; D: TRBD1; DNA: TGTGCCAGCTCACCAACCCAGGGGGCTGGGGCCAACGTCCTGACTTTC; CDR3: CASSPTQGAGANVLTF
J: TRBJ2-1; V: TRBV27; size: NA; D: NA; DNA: TGTGCCAGCGGTCGGGCCAGCGGGTTGTCGAATGAGCAGTTCTTC; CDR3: CASGRASGLSNEQFF
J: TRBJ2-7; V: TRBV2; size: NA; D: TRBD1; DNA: TGTGCCAGCAGTCCTCCGGGACAGGGGTTTATGGGGGAGCAGTACTTC; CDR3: CASSPPGQGFMGEQYF
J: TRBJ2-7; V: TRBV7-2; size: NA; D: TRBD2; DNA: TGTGCCAGCAGCTTAGCTCCTAGGACTAGCGGGAGCCACGAGCAGTACTTC; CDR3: CASSLAPRTSGSHEQYF
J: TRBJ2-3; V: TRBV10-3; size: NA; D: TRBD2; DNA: TGTGCCATCACCATTGGACTAGCGGCAGATACGCAGTATTTT; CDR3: CAITIGLAADTQYF
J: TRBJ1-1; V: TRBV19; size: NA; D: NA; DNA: TGTGCCAGTAGTGTCACATTGAACACTGAAGCTTTCTTT; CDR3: CASSVTLNTEAFF
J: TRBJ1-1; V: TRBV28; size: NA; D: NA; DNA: TGTGCCAGCAGTTTTATGAACACTGAAGCTTTCTTT; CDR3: CASSFMNTEAFF
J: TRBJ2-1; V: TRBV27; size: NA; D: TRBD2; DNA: TGTGCCAGCAGCCGCTTCTCGAGCGGGAACATGTTTGTGAGCTCCTACAATGAGCAGTTCTTC; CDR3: CASSRFSSGNMFVSSYNEQFF
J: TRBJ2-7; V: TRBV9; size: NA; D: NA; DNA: TGTGCCAGCAGCGACCGGGACCAGGGGGGCGAGCAGTACTTC; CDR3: CASSDRDQGGEQYF
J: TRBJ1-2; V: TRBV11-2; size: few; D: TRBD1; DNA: TGTGCCAGCAGCCGCCCCCCGGGACAGGGGGCCTATGGCTACACCTTC; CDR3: CASSRPPGQGAYGYTF
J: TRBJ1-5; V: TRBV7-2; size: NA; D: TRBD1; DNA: TGTGCCAGCAGCGCTAGAACTGGCAGGGGGCCGGGTCAGCCCCAGCATTTT; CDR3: CASSARTGRGPGQPQHF
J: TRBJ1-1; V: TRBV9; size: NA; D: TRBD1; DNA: TGTGCCAGCGGATTTACAGGGGACACTGAAGCTTTCTTT; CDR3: CASGFTGDTEAFF
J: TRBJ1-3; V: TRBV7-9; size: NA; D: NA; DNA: TGTGCCAGCAGCCCGAGCTCTGGAAACACCATATATTTT; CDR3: CASSPSSGNTIYF
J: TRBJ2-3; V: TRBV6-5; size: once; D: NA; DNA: TGTGCCAGCAGTTACGGGCTACCCTCCACAGATACGCAGTATTTT; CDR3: CASSYGLPSTDTQYF
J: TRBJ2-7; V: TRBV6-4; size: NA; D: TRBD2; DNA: TGTGCCAGGCCATTCGGGACTAGCGGGTGGTCGTACGAGCAGTACTTC; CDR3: CARPFGTSGWSYEQYF
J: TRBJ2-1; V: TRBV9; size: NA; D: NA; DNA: TGTGCCAGCAGCGCCAGTCGGAGAAGCTCCTACAATGAGCAGTTCTTC; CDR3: CASSASRRSSYNEQFF
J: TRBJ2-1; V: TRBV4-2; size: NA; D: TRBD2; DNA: TGTGCCAGCAGTCGTAGCGGGGAGGGCAATGAGCAGTTCTTC; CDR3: CASSRSGEGNEQFF
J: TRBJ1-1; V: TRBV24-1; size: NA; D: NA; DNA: TGTGCCACCAGTGATCAGGGCATGAACACTGAAGCTTTCTTT; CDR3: CATSDQGMNTEAFF
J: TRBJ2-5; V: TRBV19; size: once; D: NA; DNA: TGTGCCAGGGATACTAAAGAGACCCAGTACTTC; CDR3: CARDTKETQYF
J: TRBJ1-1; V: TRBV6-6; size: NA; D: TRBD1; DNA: TGTGCCAGCAGTTACGCACCGGGACAGGCTAACACTGAAGCTTTCTTT; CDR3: CASSYAPGQANTEAFF
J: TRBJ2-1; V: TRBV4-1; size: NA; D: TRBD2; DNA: TGCGCCAGCAGCCAAGGGACTAGCGGGAGGCATGAGCAGTTCTTC; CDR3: CASSQGTSGRHEQFF
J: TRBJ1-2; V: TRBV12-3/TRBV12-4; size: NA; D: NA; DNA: TGTGCCAGCAGTTTAGATCCGGTTGGCTACACCTTC; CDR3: CASSLDPVGYTF
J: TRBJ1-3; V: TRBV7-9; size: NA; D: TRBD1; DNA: TGTGCCAGCAGCTGGGGACAGACCTCTGGAAACACCATATATTTT; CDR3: CASSWGQTSGNTIYF
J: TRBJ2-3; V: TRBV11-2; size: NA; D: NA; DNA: TGTGCCAGCAGCCCCCGACTGCAATACACAGATACGCAGTATTTT; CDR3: CASSPRLQYTDTQYF
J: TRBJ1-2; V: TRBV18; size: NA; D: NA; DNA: TGTGCCAGCTCGACCGGGACTGCGCCGGGTGGCTACACCTTC; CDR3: CASSTGTAPGGYTF
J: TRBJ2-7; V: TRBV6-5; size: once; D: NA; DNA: TGTGCCAGCAGTTACCTCCGGGGCGAGCAGTACTTC; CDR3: CASSYLRGEQYF
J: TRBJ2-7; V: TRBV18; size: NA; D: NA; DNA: TGTGCCAGCTCACCACCGGGACACCAGTACGAGCAGTACTTC; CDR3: CASSPPGHQYEQYF
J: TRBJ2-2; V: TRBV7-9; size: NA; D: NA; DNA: TGTGCCAGCAGCCCGCCTGGAGCTTCGAACACCGGGGAGCTGTTTTTT; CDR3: CASSPPGASNTGELFF
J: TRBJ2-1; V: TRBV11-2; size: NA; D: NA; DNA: TGTGCCAGCAGCTCCTCGGACTTTGCCTGGGAGCAGTTCTTC; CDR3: CASSSSDFAWEQFF